The 32 T cell receptor beta chains reported below all come from one sample, sequenced in a study of cytomegalovirus exposure and HLA in healthy donors. It was with 60 Vbeta and 13 Jbeta primers that the PCR ran. Assay used: immunoSEQ multiplex PCR; TCRdb lists only in-frame clones, some missing. The sample lists 130,000 or so clones, about 74% occurring once. Sequenced sample: PBMCs. The receptors here all came from a middle-aged man in good health and CMV-seropositive.

The sample holds one count of this clone. The chain links TRBV5-1 to TRBJ2-1, with 7 bases lining up with TRBD2. J was trimmed by 7 bases and V by 4 bases; bases with no gene match: 14. The length of the CDR3 is 16 residues. Germline V gives CDR1 SGHRS, CDR2 YFSETQ. Here the CDR3 reads CASSQFPSGPGNEQFF. The CDR3, as DNA: TGCGCCAGCAGCCAATTCCCTAGCGGCCCCGGGAATGAGCAGTTCTTC.

The CDR3 nucleotides read TGTGCCAGCAGTGCCTTACAGGGACGCTACAATGAGCAGTTCTTC. It specifies CASSALQGRYNEQFF. V is TRBV27 and J is TRBJ2-1, with a possible D match to TRBD1 (6 bases). The CDR3 has 15 amino acids. V lost 5 bases and J 3 bases, leaving 14 bases between the germline ends. Germline V lookup: CDR1 MNHEY, CDR2 SMNVEV (reference sequence).

The chain joins TRBV5-1 to TRBJ2-2; TRBD2 matches at 10 bases. Looked up from germline, CDR1 is SGHRS and CDR2 is YFSETQ. This CDR3 comprises 17 residues. The ends lost 0 bases at V and 7 bases at J; junction bases unmatched: 9. The CDR3 reads CASSLGLAGAIDGELFF. Here the CDR3 DNA reads TGCGCCAGCAGCTTGGGGCTAGCGGGAGCGATCGACGGGGAGCTGTTTTTT. Supplemented by reference TRBV5-1 and TRBJ2-2, the full variable domain reads KAGVTQTPRYLIKTRGQQVTLSCSPISGHRSVSWYQQTPGQGLQFLFEYFSETQRNKGNFPGRFSGRQFSNSRSEMNVSTLELGDSALYLCASSLGLAGAIDGELFFGEGSRLTVL.

The V call is TRBV7-8, the J call TRBJ2-7; D is unresolved. CDR3 size: 15 residues. With 5 bases removed from V and 1 base from J, the gap between germline ends came to 15 bases. In germline, CDR1 is SGHVS, CDR2 FQNEAQ. CDR3 loop: CASSLTGSGSYEQYF. As DNA, the CDR3 is TGTGCCAGCAGCCTTACGGGTAGTGGGTCCTACGAGCAGTACTTC. The full variable domain, its missing parts supplied by reference TRBV7-8 and TRBJ2-7, is GAGVSQSPRYKVAKRGQDVALRCDPISGHVSLFWYQQALGQGPEFLTYFQNEAQLDKSGLPSDRFFAERPEGSVSTLKIQRTQQEDSAVYLCASSLTGSGSYEQYFGPGTRLTVT.

Comment on this clone: Other DNA sequences in the same sample also yield this CDR3. The rearrangement joins TRBV28 to TRBJ2-6, with a possible D match to TRBD1 (6 bases). V was clipped by 5 bases and J by 4 bases, with 12 bases between them. Germline V CDR1 and CDR2: MDHEN, SYDVKM. The CDR3 runs 15 residues. The CDR3 DNA reads as TGTGCCAGCAGTCCCACAGGGTCCGGGGCCAACGTCCTGACTTTC. Its translation: CASSPTGSGANVLTF.

The J gene is TRBJ1-5, the V gene TRBV5-4; no clear D. The germline V and J ends were trimmed by 2 bases and 6 bases, with 12 bases remaining between them. The CDR3 is 14 amino acids. In germline, CDR1 is SGHNT, CDR2 YYREEE (reference sequence). The CDR3 is CASSFGGAGQPQHF. Here the CDR3 DNA reads TGTGCCAGCAGCTTCGGCGGCGCGGGTCAGCCCCAGCATTTT.

The rearrangement links TRBV18 to TRBJ1-1; D is perhaps TRBD1 (5 bases). Trimming took off 3 bases at V and 7 bases at J, with 21 bases between the two ends. The CDR3 is made up of 16 amino acids. Germline V lookup: CDR1 KGHSH, CDR2 LQKENI. The CDR3 sequence: CASSPFRVGLNDEAFF. DNA for the CDR3: TGTGCCAGCTCACCGTTCAGGGTTGGATTGAACGATGAAGCTTTCTTT.

The chain is built from TRBV25-1 and TRBJ1-1; D perhaps matches TRBD1 (5 bases). Deletions cut 8 bases from V and 4 bases from J, with 11 bases between. CDR1 and CDR2 (germline): MGHDK, SYGVNS. The CDR3 extends over 12 amino acids. The DNA for the CDR3 is TGTGCCAGCGCCGGGGGAGGCACTGAAGCTTTCTTT. Residues: CASAGGGTEAFF. Filled out from reference TRBV25-1 and TRBJ1-1, the complete variable domain reads EADIYQTPRYLVIGTGKKITLECSQTMGHDKMYWYQQDPGMELHLIHYSYGVNSTEKGDLSSESTVSRIRTEHFPLTLESARPSHTSQYLCASAGGGTEAFFGQGTRLTVV.

The chain couples TRBV9 to TRBJ1-4; TRBD1 matches 8 bases. CDR1 and CDR2 from the germline V gene are SGDLS and YYNGEE. The trim removed 2 bases at V and 0 bases at J, leaving 6 bases unmatched. CDR3 size: 17 residues. The CDR3 DNA sequence: TGTGCCAGCAGCGTGAGTCAGGGGGCAGCAACTAATGAAAAACTGTTTTTT. It specifies CASSVSQGAATNEKLFF.

The chain is built from TRBV28 and TRBJ1-5; D ambiguous. The CDR3 consists of 14 residues. V lost 2 bases and J 1 base, leaving 6 bases between the germline ends. CDR1 is MDHEN and CDR2 is SYDVKM in the germline V gene. The CDR3 region is CASSLTGSNQPQHF. CDR3 bases: TGTGCCAGCAGTTTAACGGGGAGCAATCAGCCCCAGCATTTT.

This chain connects TRBV7-9 to TRBJ1-2; TRBD1 might be the D (5 bases). This CDR3 has 15 residues. Looked up from germline, CDR1 is SEHNR and CDR2 is FQNEAQ (reference sequence). Trimming shortened V by 10 bases and J by 4 bases, and 22 bases separated the two germline ends. The CDR3 region is CAILTDGGVSYGYTF. The CDR3 nucleotides read TGTGCCATTCTTACGGACGGGGGGGTGTCCTATGGCTACACCTTC.

The genes are TRBV6-5 and TRBJ2-2; no definite D call. The V end was cut by 4 bases, the J end by 2 bases, with 11 bases between. Per the germline V gene, CDR1 is MNHEY and CDR2 is SVGAGI. The CDR3 spans 15 residues. DNA for the CDR3: TGTGCCAGCAGTTCCAACGACATAAACACCGGGGAGCTGTTTTTT. Amino acids: CASSSNDINTGELFF.

This clone occurred a few times. J is TRBJ1-2 and V is TRBV11-2; TRBD1 matches 9 bases. Germline values: CDR1 SGHAT, CDR2 FQNNGV. Germline trimming cut 2 bases from V and 5 bases from J; bases unmatched to any gene: 9. The CDR3 extends over 16 amino acids. The CDR3 spells CASSLLRQGVRYGYTF. The CDR3 DNA reads as TGTGCCAGCAGCTTATTGCGACAGGGGGTTAGGTATGGCTACACCTTC.

The chain joins TRBV2 to TRBJ2-7, with 8 positions matching TRBD1. V dropped 7 bases and J dropped 9; count of bases not matched to a gene: 17. The CDR3 totals 15 residues. CDR1 and CDR2 from the germline V gene are SNHLY and FYNNEI. CDR3 residues: CASILSVRGLWGQYF. CDR3 DNA sequence: TGTGCCAGCATTCTCTCGGTCAGGGGGCTTTGGGGGCAGTACTTC.

This clone was seen a single time. The chain uses TRBV7-2 and TRBJ1-5; maybe TRBD1 (5 bases). The germline V gene encodes CDR1 SGHTA and CDR2 FQGNSA. There are 16 residues in the CDR3. V was pared by 3 bases and J by 6 bases, with 18 bases between. The chain's CDR3 is CASSFGGTGISQPQHF. The CDR3 bases are TGTGCCAGCAGCTTCGGGGGGACGGGGATCAGTCAGCCCCAGCATTTT.

The chain recombines TRBV2 with TRBJ2-3; 7 bases align to TRBD1. The CDR3 has 14 amino acids. The V segment lost 1 base and the J segment 5 bases; nucleotides outside the gene matches: 3. The germline V gene encodes CDR1 SNHLY and CDR2 FYNNEI. The CDR3 protein is CASSEGQGGDTQYF. The CDR3 DNA follows: TGTGCCAGCAGTGAAGGACAGGGCGGAGATACGCAGTATTTT.

V usage is TRBV27 and J usage is TRBJ1-1, with a weak D call TRBD1 (6 bases). The CDR3 extends over 15 amino acids. V was clipped by 0 bases and J by 1 base, with 9 bases between them. Germline V gene lookup returns CDR1 MNHEY and CDR2 SMNVEV (reference sequence). The DNA of the CDR3 is TGTGCCAGCAGTTTATCCAGGGGACAGAACACTGAAGCTTTCTTT. As protein: CASSLSRGQNTEAFF.

The V gene is TRBV5-1, the J gene TRBJ2-7, with TRBD2 as a possible D gene (6 bases). V dropped 4 bases and J dropped 3 bases, with 11 bases sitting between them. CDR3 length: 13 amino acids. The V gene's germline CDR1 is SGHRS and CDR2 YFSETQ. CDR3 nucleotides: TGCGCCAGCAGCGGCGGGAAAAGCTACGAGCAGTACTTC. Translated, it gives CASSGGKSYEQYF.

The sample holds a few counts of this clone. The CDR3 nucleotides are TGTGCCAGATTCCGGGGGGGACAGAACACTGAAGCTTTCTTT. Encoded protein: CARFRGGQNTEAFF. The chain employs TRBV21-1 and TRBJ1-1. TRBV21-1 is a documented pseudogene. This CDR3 is built from 14 residues.

This chain uses TRBV5-1 with TRBJ2-1; TRBD2 might be the D (6 bases). The V end lost 5 bases, the J end lost 0 bases, and 18 bases lay between the germline ends. CDR3 length: 17 amino acids. Germline CDR1 and CDR2: SGHRS and YFSETQ. The DNA for the CDR3 is TGCGCCAGCAGTCGTGGGAGGACCGCGATCTCCTACAATGAGCAGTTCTTC. It yields the protein CASSRGRTAISYNEQFF.

This clone appeared a single time. The chain links TRBV7-2 to TRBJ2-3, with TRBD2 identical over 8 bases. This CDR3 contains 16 residues. With V trimmed by 5 bases and J by 0 bases, 7 bases remained unmatched. CDR1 and CDR2 from the germline V gene are SGHTA and FQGNSA. The CDR3 sequence: CASSHQRGPSTDTQYF. CDR3 nucleotide sequence: TGTGCCAGCAGCCATCAGCGGGGGCCCAGCACAGATACGCAGTATTTT. Looking up the rest from reference TRBV7-2 and TRBJ2-3 gives the full variable domain: GAGVSQSPSNKVTEKGKDVELRCDPISGHTALYWYRQSLGQGLEFLIYFQGNSAPDKSGLPSDRFSAERTGGSVSTLTIQRTQQEDSAVYLCASSHQRGPSTDTQYFGPGTRLTVL.

This chain joins TRBV19 and TRBJ2-1, with D possibly matching TRBD2 (6 bases). The CDR3 covers 14 residues. V was shortened by 3 bases and J by 10 bases, with 16 bases between the two germline ends. Germline assignment: CDR1 LNHDA and CDR2 SQIVND (reference sequence). CDR3 protein: CASSMGMMGGEQFF. The CDR3 nucleotides read TGTGCCAGTAGTATGGGAATGATGGGGGGAGAGCAGTTCTTC.

The rearrangement uses TRBV15 and TRBJ2-7, with 7 bases that match TRBD2. Germline V gene data show CDR1 as LNHNV and CDR2 as YYDKDF (reference sequence). V lost 0 bases to trimming and J lost 3 bases; unmatched junction nucleotides: 8. The CDR3 contains 16 residues. As DNA, the CDR3 is TGTGCCACCAGCAGAGATGGGCTAGCGGAAAACTACGAGCAGTACTTC. It translates to CATSRDGLAENYEQYF.

This rearrangement joins TRBV10-3 to TRBJ1-1; weak D call: TRBD1 (5 bases). V was trimmed by 5 bases and J by 5 bases, leaving 12 bases between them. Germline CDR1 is ENHRY and CDR2 is SYGVKD. This CDR3 contains 13 residues. CDR3 coding DNA: TGTGCCATCAGTCAAGGGGCAGGAACTGAAGCTTTCTTT. The encoded protein is CAISQGAGTEAFF.

The chain recombines TRBV5-1 with TRBJ2-5; 8 nucleotides match TRBD2. The CDR3 runs to 15 residues. The V and J ends lost 0 bases and 2 bases, in that order; junction bases with no gene match: 3. The germline V gene encodes CDR1 SGHRS and CDR2 YFSETQ. For the CDR3, the DNA is TGCGCCAGCAGCTTGGTGGTAGCGGGACAAGAGACCCAGTACTTC. As protein: CASSLVVAGQETQYF.

This rearrangement joins TRBV29-1 to TRBJ2-3; 8 bases fit TRBD1. The V gene end was trimmed by 4 bases and the J gene end by 2 bases; junction bases not matched to a gene: 8. The CDR3 consists of 15 residues. The germline V gene encodes CDR1 SQVTM and CDR2 ANQGSEA. The CDR3 sequence is CSVAQLGQVTDTQYF. The CDR3 DNA reads TGCAGCGTTGCGCAATTGGGACAGGTCACAGATACGCAGTATTTT.

V and J are TRBV10-3 and TRBJ1-1, with D possibly being TRBD1 (6 bases). This CDR3 has 14 amino acids. Germline assignment: CDR1 ENHRY and CDR2 SYGVKD. The germline V and J ends were trimmed by 7 bases and 3 bases, with 15 bases remaining between them. CDR3 loop: CAITDTGIHTEAFF. The CDR3 nucleotides read TGTGCCATCACCGATACAGGGATACACACTGAAGCTTTCTTT.

Worth noting for this clone: An end of the junction does not agree with germline; a read error may underlie this. In the same sample, other DNA sequences code for this CDR3. The chain employs TRBV2 and TRBJ2-5, with 10 bases that match TRBD1. Germline V gives CDR1 SNHLY, CDR2 FYNNEI. The CDR3 runs to 16 residues. CDR3 sequence reads: CASSGWDRGSQETQYF. As DNA, the CDR3 is TGCGCCAGCAGCGGTTGGGACAGGGGTTCCCAAGAGACCCAGTACTTC.

The gene calls are TRBV7-6 and TRBJ2-5, with 7 bases lining up with TRBD1. Per the germline V gene, CDR1 is SGHVS and CDR2 is FNYEAQ. The CDR3 contains 13 residues. V gave up 5 bases and J gave up 3 bases; unmatched junction bases: 3. The CDR3 sequence: CASSPGTEETQYF. CDR3 bases: TGTGCCAGCAGCCCCGGGACAGAAGAGACCCAGTACTTC.

This clone was seen a single time. The rearrangement links TRBV28 to TRBJ1-2, with D tentatively TRBD1 (6 bases). Germline loops: CDR1 MDHEN, CDR2 SYDVKM. This CDR3 region has 16 residues. The V gene lost 1 base and the J gene lost 4 bases, with 16 bases spanning the gap. The CDR3 nucleotides read TGTGCCAGCAGTTTATTCGACAGGACTTCTAGCTATGGCTACACCTTC. It is translated as CASSLFDRTSSYGYTF.

Concerning this clone: A junction end diverges from the germline sequence, so it may reflect a read error. The gene calls are TRBV4-2 and TRBJ2-1; 11 positions agree with TRBD2. The CDR3 length is 18 residues. Germline lookup yields CDR1 LGHNA and CDR2 YNFKEQ. The CDR3 nucleotides read TGTGCCAGCAGCCAGGCCCGGGGGGGTAGCGGGAGGGCCTGTGAGGAGTTCTTC. Residues: CASSQARGGSGRACEEFF.

This CDR3 is CASSSSPRDEQYF. The CDR3 DNA is TGTGCCAGCAGCTCCTCGCCCAGGGACGAGCAGTACTTC. J is TRBJ2-7 and V is TRBV13; D might be TRBD1 (5 bases). The V gene's germline CDR1 is PRHDT and CDR2 FYEKMQ (reference sequence). The CDR3 extends over 13 amino acids. The V end lost 4 bases, the J end lost 5 bases, and 12 bases lay between the germline ends.